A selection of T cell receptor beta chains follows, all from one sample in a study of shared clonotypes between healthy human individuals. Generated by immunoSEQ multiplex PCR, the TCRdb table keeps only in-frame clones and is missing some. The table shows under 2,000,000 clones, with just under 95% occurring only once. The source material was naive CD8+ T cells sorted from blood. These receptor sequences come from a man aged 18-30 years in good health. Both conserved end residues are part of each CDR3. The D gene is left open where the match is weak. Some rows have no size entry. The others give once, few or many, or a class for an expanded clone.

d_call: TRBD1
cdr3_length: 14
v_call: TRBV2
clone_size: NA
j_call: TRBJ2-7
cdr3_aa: CASGVGQGVIEQYF
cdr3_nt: TGTGCCAGTGGAGTAGGACAGGGGGTGATCGAGCAGTACTTC

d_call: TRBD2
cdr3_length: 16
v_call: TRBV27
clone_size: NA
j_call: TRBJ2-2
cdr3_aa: CASSPTGGFGTGELFF
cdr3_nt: TGTGCCAGCAGTCCGACGGGGGGGTTCGGCACCGGGGAGCTGTTTTTT

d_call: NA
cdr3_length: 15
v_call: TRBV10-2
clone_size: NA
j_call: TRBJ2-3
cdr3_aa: CASSGWTVSTDTQYF
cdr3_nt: TGCGCCAGCAGTGGCTGGACAGTGAGCACAGATACGCAGTATTTT

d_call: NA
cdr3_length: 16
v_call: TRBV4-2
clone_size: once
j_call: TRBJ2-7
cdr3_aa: CASSQDDGESVYEQYF
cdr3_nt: TGTGCCAGCAGCCAAGATGATGGCGAGTCCGTATACGAGCAGTACTTC

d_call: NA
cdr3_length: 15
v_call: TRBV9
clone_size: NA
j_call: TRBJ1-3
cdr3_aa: CASSVGGSSGNTIYF
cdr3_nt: TGTGCCAGCAGCGTAGGAGGATCCTCTGGAAACACCATATATTTT

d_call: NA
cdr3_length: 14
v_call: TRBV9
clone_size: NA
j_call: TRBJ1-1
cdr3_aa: CASSVGDENTEAFF
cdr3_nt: TGTGCCAGCAGCGTAGGGGACGAGAACACTGAAGCTTTCTTT

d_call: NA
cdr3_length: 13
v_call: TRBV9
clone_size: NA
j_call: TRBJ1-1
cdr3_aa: CASSPDGTTGAFF
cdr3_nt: TGTGCCAGCAGCCCAGACGGGACCACCGGAGCTTTCTTT

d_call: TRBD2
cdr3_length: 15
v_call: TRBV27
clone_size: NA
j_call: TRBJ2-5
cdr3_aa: CASSLGMTSEETQYF
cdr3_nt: TGTGCCAGCAGTCTCGGGATGACTAGCGAAGAGACCCAGTACTTC

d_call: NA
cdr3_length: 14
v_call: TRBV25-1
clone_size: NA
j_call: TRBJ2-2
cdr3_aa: CASSERVGTGELFF
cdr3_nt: TGTGCCAGCAGTGAAAGAGTGGGCACCGGGGAGCTGTTTTTT

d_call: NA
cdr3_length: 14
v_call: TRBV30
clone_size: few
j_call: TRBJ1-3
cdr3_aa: CAWSAGNSGNTIYF
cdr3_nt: TGTGCCTGGAGTGCGGGGAACTCTGGAAACACCATATATTTT

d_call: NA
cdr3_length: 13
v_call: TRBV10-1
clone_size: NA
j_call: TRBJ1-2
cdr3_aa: CASSGEGNYGYTF
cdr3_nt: TGCGCCAGCAGTGGTGAGGGCAACTATGGCTACACCTTC

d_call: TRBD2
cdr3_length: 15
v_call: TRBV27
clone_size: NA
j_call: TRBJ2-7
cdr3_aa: CASSIASGRSYEQYF
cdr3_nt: TGTGCCAGCAGTATCGCTAGCGGCCGCTCCTACGAGCAGTACTTC

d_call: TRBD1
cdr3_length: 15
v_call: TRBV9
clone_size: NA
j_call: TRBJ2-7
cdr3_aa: CASSVAGSTGGEQYF
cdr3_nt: TGTGCCAGCAGCGTAGCGGGATCCACAGGGGGCGAGCAGTACTTC

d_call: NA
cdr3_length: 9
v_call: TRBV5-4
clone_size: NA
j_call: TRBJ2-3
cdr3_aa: CASSSGVYF
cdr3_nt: TGTGCCAGCAGCTCCGGGGTTTATTTT

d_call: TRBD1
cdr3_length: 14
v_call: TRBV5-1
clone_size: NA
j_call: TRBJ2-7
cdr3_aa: CAPLDRRNSYEQYF
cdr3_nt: TGCGCCCCCTTGGACAGGCGGAACTCCTACGAGCAGTACTTC

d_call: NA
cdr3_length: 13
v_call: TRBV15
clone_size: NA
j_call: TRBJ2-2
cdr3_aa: CATSRDDTGELFF
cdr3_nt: TGTGCCACCAGCAGAGATGATACCGGGGAGCTGTTTTTT

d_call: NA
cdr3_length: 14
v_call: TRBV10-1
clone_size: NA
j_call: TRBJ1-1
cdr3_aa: CASSLDSLNTEAFF
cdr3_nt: TGCGCCAGCAGCCTGGACAGTTTGAACACTGAAGCTTTCTTT

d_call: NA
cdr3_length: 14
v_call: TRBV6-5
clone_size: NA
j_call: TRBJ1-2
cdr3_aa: CASSFAALNYGYTF
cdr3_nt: TGTGCCAGCAGTTTCGCAGCACTGAACTATGGCTACACCTTC

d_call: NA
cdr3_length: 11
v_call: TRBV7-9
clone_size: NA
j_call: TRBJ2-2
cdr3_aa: CASSFKGELFF
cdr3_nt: TGTGCCAGCAGCTTTAAGGGGGAGCTGTTTTTT

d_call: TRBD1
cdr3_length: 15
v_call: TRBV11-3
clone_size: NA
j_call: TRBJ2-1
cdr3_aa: CASSSAGTGFNEQFF
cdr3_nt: TGTGCCAGCAGCTCAGCCGGGACAGGCTTCAATGAGCAGTTCTTC

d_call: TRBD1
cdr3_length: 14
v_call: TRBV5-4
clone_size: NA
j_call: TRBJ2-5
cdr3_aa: CASSLGQGQETQYF
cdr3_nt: TGTGCCAGCAGCTTAGGACAGGGGCAAGAGACCCAGTACTTC

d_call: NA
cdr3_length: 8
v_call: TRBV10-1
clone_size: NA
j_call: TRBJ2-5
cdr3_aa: CARLAQYF
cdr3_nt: TGCGCCAGGCTTGCCCAGTACTTC

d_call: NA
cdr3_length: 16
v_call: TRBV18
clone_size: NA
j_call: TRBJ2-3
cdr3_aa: CASSLLVAINTDTQYF
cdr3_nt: TGTGCCAGCTCACTCCTCGTAGCTATTAACACAGATACGCAGTATTTT

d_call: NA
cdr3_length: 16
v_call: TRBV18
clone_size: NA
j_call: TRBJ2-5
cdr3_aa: CASSPSAREMGETQYF
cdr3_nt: TGTGCCAGCTCACCAAGCGCCAGGGAGATGGGAGAGACCCAGTACTTC

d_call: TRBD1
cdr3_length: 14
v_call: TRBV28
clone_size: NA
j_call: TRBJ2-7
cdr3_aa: CASSITGTDYEQYF
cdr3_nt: TGTGCCAGCAGTATAACCGGGACAGATTACGAGCAGTACTTC

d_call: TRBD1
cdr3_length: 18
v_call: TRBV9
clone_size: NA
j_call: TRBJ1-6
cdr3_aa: CASSVGTGTLTYNSPLHF
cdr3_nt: TGTGCCAGCAGCGTGGGGACAGGGACCCTTACGTATAATTCACCCCTCCACTTT

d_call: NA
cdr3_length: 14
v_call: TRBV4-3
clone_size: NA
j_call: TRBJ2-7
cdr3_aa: CASSQERASREQYF
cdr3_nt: TGCGCCAGCAGCCAAGAGAGGGCTAGCCGGGAGCAGTACTTC

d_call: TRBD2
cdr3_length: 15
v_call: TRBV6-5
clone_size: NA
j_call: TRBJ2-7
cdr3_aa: CASSPVAGGTIEQYF
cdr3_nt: TGTGCCAGCAGCCCCGTAGCGGGAGGGACTATTGAGCAGTACTTC

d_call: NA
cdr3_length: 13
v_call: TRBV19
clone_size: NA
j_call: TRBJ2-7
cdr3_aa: CASKLLGQPEQYF
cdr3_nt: TGTGCCAGTAAGTTGTTGGGACAACCCGAGCAGTACTTC

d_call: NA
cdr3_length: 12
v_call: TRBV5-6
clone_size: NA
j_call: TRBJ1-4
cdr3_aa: CASSFGNLKLFF
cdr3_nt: TGTGCCAGCAGCTTCGGGAATCTCAAACTGTTTTTT

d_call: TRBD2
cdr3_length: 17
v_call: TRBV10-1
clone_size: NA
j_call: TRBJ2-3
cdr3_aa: CASSDLGLAGGPDTQYF
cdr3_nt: TGCGCCAGCAGTGATCTGGGGCTAGCGGGGGGGCCCGATACGCAGTATTTT

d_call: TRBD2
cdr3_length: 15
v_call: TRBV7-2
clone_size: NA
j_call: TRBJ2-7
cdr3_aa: CASSVLAEASYEQYF
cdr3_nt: TGTGCCAGCAGCGTACTAGCGGAGGCGAGCTACGAGCAGTACTTC

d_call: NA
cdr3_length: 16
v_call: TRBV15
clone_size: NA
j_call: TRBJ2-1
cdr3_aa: CATSQEASTYLDEQFF
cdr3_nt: TGTGCCACCAGCCAAGAGGCTTCTACATATTTGGATGAGCAGTTCTTC

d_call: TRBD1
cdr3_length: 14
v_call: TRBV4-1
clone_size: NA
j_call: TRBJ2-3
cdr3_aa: CASSQAQGTDTQYF
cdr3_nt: TGCGCCAGCAGCCAAGCACAGGGGACAGATACGCAGTATTTT

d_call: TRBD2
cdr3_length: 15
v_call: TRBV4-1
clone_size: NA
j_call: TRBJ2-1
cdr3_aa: CASSQVGGSYNEQFF
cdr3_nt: TGCGCCAGCAGCCAAGTCGGGGGGAGTTACAATGAGCAGTTCTTC

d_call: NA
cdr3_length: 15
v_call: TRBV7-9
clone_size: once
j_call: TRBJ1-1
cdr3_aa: CASSLESGLNTEAFF
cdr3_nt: TGTGCCAGCAGCTTAGAATCAGGACTGAACACTGAAGCTTTCTTT

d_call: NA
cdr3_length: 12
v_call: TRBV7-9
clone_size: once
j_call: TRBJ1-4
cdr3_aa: CASSLFNEKLFF
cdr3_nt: TGTGCCAGCAGCCTTTTCAATGAAAAACTGTTTTTT

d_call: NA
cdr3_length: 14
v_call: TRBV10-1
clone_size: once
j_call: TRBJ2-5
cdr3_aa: CASSESTGTETQYF
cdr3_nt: TGCGCCAGCAGTGAGTCGACAGGGACTGAGACCCAGTACTTC

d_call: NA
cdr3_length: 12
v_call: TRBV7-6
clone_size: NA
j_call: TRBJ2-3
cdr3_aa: CASSSSTDTQYF
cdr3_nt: TGTGCCAGCAGCTCTAGCACAGATACGCAGTATTTT

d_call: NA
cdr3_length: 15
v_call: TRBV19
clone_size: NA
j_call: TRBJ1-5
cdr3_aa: CASSAQQEVRQPQHF
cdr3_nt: TGTGCCAGTAGTGCCCAACAGGAGGTGCGTCAGCCCCAGCATTTT

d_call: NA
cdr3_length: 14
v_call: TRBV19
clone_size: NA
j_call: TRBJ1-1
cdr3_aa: CASSIGGDYTEAFF
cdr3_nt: TGTGCCAGTAGTATAGGGGGCGATTACACTGAAGCTTTCTTT

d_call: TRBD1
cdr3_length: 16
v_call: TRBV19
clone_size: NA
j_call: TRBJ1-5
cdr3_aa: CASSILPGQGGQPQHF
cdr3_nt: TGTGCCAGTAGTATATTGCCGGGACAGGGAGGTCAGCCCCAGCATTTT

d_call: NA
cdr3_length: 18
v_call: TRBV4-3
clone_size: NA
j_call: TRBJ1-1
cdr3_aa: CASSQEPASPYLNTEAFF
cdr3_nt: TGCGCCAGCAGCCAAGAGCCCGCGTCCCCTTATCTGAACACTGAAGCTTTCTTT

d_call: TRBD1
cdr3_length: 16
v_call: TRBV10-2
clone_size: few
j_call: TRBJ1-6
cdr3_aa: CASLGTGSSYNSPLHF
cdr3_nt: TGCGCCAGCTTGGGGACAGGGAGCTCCTATAATTCACCCCTCCACTTT

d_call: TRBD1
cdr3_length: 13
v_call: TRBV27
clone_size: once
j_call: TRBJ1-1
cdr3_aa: CASSLQGGLEAFF
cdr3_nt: TGTGCCAGCAGCTTACAGGGGGGTCTTGAAGCTTTCTTT

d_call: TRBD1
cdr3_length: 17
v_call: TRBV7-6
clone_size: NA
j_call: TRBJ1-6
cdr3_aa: CASSQNSWDRYSSPLHF
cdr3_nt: TGTGCCAGCAGCCAGAACTCATGGGACAGGTACTCTTCACCCCTCCACTTT

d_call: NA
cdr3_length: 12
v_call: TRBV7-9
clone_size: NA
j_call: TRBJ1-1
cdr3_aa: CASSLYRDQAFF
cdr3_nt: TGTGCCAGCAGCTTGTACCGGGACCAAGCTTTCTTT

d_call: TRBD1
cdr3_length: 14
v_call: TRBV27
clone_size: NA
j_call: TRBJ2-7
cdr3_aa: CASSFTGESYEQYF
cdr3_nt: TGTGCCAGCAGTTTTACAGGGGAATCCTACGAGCAGTACTTC

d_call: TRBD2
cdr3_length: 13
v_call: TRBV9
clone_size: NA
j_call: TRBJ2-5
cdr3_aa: CASSGLAQETQYF
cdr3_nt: TGTGCCAGCAGCGGACTAGCGCAAGAGACCCAGTACTTC

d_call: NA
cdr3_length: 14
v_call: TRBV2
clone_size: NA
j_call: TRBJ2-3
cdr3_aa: CASSPSGRTDTQYF
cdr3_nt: TGTGCCAGCAGCCCCAGTGGGAGGACAGATACGCAGTATTTT